The present TCR beta chain was sequenced within a study of regulatory T cells in long-lasting Graves disease. This clonotype was observed at least ten times. Germline CDR1 is SGHAT and CDR2 is FQDESV (reference sequence). The J segment lost 5 bases and the V segment lost 5 bases, leaving 4 bases of the junction unmatched. The CDR3 length is 15 residues. Time point described: persistent/refractory GD, antithyroid drugs over 5 years with positive TRAb. Isolated PBMC RNA provided the starting material for the TCR library. Library construction for TCR beta used iRepertoire HTBI primers and Arm-PCR of CDR3 regions. Authors' processing steps: Across samples, roughly 58 TRBV and some 15 TRBJ segments were found. TCRdb itself ran the multiplex PCR reads through MiXCR, one entry per CDR3 protein. V and J calls and clone size were set by TCRdb, not the authors. The sample holds 400,000 to 600,000 distinct CDR3 sequences, roughly 21% seen once.

The chain employs TRBV11-1 and TRBJ1-6; 9 nucleotides agree with TRBD1. Sequencing was performed on peripheral blood mononuclear cells (PBMCs), taken when the disease was refractory, from a patient treated with antithyroid drugs. This receptor was taken from a female donor with Graves disease. The CDR3 reads CASSPGTGNNSPLHF. DNA for the CDR3: TGTGCCAGCAGCCCCGGGACAGGGAATAATTCACCCCTCCACTTT.